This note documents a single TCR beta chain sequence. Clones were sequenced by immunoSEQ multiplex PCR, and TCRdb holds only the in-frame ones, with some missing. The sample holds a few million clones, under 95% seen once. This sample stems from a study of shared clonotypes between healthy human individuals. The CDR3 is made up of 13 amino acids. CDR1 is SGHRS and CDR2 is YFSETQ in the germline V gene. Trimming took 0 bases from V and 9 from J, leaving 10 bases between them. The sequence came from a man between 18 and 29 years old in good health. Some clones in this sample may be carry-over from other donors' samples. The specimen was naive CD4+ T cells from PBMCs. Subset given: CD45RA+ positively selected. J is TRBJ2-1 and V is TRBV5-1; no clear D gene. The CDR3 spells CASSLDPSSEQFF. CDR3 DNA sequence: TGCGCCAGCAGCTTGGATCCATCGAGTGAGCAGTTCTTC.